The entry below gives a single T cell receptor beta chain sequence along with its context. It has no known antigen specificity. Base qualities are not provided; no much larger clone lies one nucleotide away. Receptors were amplified or captured by the immunoSEQ multiplex PCR assay. TCRdb took over this immuneACCESS table, retaining in-frame rearrangements with V and J assigned. Such tables are incomplete; in checked studies, under half of the missing clones stem from an unresolved V gene, and the remainder is unexplained. The sample records some 74,000 clones, around 90% of which are singletons. Roughly 2.8% of the sample goes to the ten largest clones. This entry comes from a study of T cells after somatic rescue of genetic block (dated by TCRdb to the early 2020s). Some background on the complete study: What the study looked at was long-term robustness, specifically in a T-cell system that came about through somatic rescue of a genetic block in T-cell development.

In the germline V gene (reference sequence), CDR1 corresponds to SEHNR and CDR2 to FQNEAQ. The CDR3 sequence holds 19 residues, the cysteine and phenylalanine included. Only the CDR3 part of the read is kept: 57 bases, read in frame from the first base. The germline V end is reduced by 8 bases and the J end by 0 bases; junction bases left unmatched: 14. The receptor chain draws on TRBV7-9 and TRBJ2-1; 12 central nucleotides agree with TRBD1. The sample consisted of peripheral blood mononuclear cells (PBMCs). The clonotype comes from a young man. The CDR3 region reads CASGTGDRGRGSSYNEQFF. The DNA sequence reads TGTGCCAGCGGTACCGGGGACAGGGGGCGCGGGAGCTCCTACAATGAGCAGTTCTTC.